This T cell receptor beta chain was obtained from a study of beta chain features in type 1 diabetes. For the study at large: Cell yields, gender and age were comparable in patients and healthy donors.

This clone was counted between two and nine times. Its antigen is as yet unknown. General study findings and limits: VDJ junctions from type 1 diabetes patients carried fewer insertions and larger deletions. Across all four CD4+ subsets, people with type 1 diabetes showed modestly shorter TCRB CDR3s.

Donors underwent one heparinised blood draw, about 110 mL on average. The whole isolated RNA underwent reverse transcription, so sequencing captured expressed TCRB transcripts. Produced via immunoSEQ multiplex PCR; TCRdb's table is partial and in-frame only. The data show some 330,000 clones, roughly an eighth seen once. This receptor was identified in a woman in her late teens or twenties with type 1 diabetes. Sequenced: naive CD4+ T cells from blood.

CDR3 DNA: TGTGCCAGCAGTCGACAGGGGTTCACGGTAGAGCTGTTTTTT. Translated: CASSRQGFTVELFF. The V gene is TRBV6-5, the J gene TRBJ2-2, with 8 bases that match TRBD1. This CDR3 has 14 residues. Losses at the gene ends were 5 bases for V and 11 bases for J; bases not matched to a gene: 10. CDR1 MNHEY and CDR2 SVGAGI come from the germline V gene.